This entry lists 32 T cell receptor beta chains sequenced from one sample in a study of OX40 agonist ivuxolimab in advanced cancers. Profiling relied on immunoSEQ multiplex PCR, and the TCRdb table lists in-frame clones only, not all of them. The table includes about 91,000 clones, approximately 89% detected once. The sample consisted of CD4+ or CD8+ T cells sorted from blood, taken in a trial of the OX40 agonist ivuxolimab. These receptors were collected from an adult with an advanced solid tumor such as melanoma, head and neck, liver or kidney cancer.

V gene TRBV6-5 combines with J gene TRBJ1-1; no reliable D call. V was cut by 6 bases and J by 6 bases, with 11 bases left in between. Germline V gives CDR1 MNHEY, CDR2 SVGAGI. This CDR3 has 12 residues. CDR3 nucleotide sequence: TGTGCCAGCAGCCGGGCCAAATCTGAAGCTTTCTTT. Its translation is CASSRAKSEAFF.

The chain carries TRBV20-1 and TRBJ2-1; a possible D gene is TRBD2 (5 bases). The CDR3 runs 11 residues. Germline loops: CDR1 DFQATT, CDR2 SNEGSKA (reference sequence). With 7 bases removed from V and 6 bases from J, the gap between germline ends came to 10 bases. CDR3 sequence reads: CSGGRPNEQFF. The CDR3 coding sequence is TGCAGTGGAGGGCGACCCAATGAGCAGTTCTTC.

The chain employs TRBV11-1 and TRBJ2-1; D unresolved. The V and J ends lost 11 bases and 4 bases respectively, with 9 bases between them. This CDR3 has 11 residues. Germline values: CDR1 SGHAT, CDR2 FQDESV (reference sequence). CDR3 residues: CAAPRYNEQFF. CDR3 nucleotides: TGTGCCGCACCGCGGTACAATGAGCAGTTCTTC.

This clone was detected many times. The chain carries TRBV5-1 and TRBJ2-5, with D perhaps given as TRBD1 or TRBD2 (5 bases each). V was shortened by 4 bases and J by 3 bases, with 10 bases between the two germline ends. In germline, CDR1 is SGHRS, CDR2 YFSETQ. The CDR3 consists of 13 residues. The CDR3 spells CASSRDGKETQYF. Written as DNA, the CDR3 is TGCGCCAGCAGCCGGGACGGGAAAGAGACCCAGTACTTC.

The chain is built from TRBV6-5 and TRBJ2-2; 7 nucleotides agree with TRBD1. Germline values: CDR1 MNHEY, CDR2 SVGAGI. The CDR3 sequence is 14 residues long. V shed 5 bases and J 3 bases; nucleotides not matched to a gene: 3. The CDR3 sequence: CASSAGTDTGELFF. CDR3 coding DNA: TGTGCCAGCAGTGCCGGGACAGACACCGGGGAGCTGTTTTTT.

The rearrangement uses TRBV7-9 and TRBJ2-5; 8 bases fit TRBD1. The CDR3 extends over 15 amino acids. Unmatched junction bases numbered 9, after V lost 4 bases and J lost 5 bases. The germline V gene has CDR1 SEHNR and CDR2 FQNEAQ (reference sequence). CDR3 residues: CASSSGQGLWETQYF. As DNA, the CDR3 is TGTGCCAGCAGCTCTGGACAGGGATTATGGGAGACCCAGTACTTC.

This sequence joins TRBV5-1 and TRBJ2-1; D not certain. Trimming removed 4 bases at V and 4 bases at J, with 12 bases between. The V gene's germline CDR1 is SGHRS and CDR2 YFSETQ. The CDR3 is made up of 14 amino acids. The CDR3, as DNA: TGCGCCAGCAGCGGCGGTGACTCGTACAATGAGCAGTTCTTC. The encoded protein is CASSGGDSYNEQFF.

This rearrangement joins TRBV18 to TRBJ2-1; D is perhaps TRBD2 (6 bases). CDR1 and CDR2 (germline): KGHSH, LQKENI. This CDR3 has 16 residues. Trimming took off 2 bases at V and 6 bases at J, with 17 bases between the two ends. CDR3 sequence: CASSPAGRSAGNEQFF. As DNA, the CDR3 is TGTGCCAGCTCACCAGCGGGGAGGAGCGCGGGCAATGAGCAGTTCTTC.

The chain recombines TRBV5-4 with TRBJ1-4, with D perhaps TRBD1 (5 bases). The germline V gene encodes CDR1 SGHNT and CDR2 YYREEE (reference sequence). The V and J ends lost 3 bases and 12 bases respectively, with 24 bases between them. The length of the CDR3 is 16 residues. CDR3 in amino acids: CASSSPRQGNSGELFF. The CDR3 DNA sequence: TGTGCCAGCAGCTCGCCCCGGCAGGGAAATTCTGGGGAACTGTTTTTT.

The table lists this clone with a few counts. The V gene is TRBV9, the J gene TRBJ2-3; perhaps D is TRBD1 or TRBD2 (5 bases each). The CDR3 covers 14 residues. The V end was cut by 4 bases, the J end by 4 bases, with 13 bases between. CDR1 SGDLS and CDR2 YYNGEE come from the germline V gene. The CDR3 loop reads CASSKGTRADTQYF. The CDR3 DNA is TGTGCCAGCAGCAAGGGGACGCGGGCAGATACGCAGTATTTT. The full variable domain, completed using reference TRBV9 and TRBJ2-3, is DSGVTQTPKHLITATGQRVTLRCSPRSGDLSVYWYQQSLDQGLQFLIQYYNGEERAKGNILERFSAQQFPDLHSELNLSSLELGDSALYFCASSKGTRADTQYFGPGTRLTVL.

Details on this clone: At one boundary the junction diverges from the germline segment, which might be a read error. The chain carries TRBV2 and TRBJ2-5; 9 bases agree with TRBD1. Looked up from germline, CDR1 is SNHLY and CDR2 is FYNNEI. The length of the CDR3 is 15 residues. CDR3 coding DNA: TGTGCCCGCAGGGGACACAGGGGGCAACGCGAGACCCAGCACTTC. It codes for CARRGHRGQRETQHF.

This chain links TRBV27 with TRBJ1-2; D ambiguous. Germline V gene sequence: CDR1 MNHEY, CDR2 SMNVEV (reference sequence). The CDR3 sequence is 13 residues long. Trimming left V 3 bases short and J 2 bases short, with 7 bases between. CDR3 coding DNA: TGTGCCAGCAGTTTCGCGTCAAACTATGGCTACACCTTC. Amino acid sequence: CASSFASNYGYTF.

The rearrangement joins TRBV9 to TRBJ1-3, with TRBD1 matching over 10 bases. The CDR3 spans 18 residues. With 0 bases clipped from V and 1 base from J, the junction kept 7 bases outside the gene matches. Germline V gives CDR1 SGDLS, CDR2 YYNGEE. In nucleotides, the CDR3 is TGTGCCAGCAGCGTAGCTACGTGGGACAGGGGTTCTGGAAACACCATATATTTT. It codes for CASSVATWDRGSGNTIYF.

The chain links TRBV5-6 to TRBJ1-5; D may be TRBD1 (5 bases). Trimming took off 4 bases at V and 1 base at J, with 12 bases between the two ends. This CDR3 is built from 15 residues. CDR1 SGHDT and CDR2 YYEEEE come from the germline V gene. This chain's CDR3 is CASSPRGLSNQPQHF. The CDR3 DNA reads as TGTGCCAGCAGCCCACGGGGGTTAAGCAATCAGCCCCAGCATTTT.

The chain's CDR3 is CASSKDRGQPQHF. The CDR3 nucleotides read TGTGCCAGCAGCAAGGACAGGGGCCAGCCCCAGCATTTT. The chain carries TRBV2 and TRBJ1-5, with TRBD1 matching 9 bases. The germline gives CDR1 SNHLY, CDR2 FYNNEI. J gave up 7 bases and V 6 bases, and 4 bases lay outside the gene matches. The CDR3 is made up of 13 amino acids.

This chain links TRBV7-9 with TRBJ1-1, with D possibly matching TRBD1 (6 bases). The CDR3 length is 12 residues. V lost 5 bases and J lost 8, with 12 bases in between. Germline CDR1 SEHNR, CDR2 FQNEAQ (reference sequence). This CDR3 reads CASSESGTEAFF. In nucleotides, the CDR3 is TGTGCCAGCAGCGAGTCCGGGACAGAAGCTTTCTTT. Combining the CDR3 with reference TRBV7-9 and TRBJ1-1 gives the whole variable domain DTGVSQNPRHKITKRGQNVTFRCDPISEHNRLYWYRQTLGQGPEFLTYFQNEAQLEKSRLLSDRFSAERPKGSFSTLEIQRTEQGDSAMYLCASSESGTEAFFGQGTRLTVV.

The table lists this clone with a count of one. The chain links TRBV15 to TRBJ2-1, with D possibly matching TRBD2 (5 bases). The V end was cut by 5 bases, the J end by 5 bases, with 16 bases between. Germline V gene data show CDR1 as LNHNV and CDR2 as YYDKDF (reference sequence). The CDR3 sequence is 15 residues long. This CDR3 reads CATSPGRAGDNEQFF. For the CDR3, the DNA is TGTGCCACCAGCCCCGGGCGGGCCGGCGACAATGAGCAGTTCTTC.

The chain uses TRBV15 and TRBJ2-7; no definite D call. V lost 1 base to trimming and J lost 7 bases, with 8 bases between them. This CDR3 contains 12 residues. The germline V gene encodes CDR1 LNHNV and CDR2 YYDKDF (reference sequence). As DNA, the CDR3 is TGTGCCACCAGCAGAGTCTTCGGGGAGCAGTACTTC. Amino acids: CATSRVFGEQYF.

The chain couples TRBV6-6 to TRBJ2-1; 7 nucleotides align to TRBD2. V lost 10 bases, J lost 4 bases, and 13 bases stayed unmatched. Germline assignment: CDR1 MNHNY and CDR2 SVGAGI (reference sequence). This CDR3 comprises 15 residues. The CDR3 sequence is CATKRDRGEYNEQFF. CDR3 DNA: TGTGCCACCAAGCGGGATCGGGGGGAGTACAATGAGCAGTTCTTC.

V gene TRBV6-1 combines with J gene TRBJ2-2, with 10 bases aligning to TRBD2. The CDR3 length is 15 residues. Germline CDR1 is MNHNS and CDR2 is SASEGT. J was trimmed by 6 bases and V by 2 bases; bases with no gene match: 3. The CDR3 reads CASSELAGASGELFF. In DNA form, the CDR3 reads TGTGCCAGCAGTGAACTAGCGGGAGCTTCCGGGGAGCTGTTTTTT.

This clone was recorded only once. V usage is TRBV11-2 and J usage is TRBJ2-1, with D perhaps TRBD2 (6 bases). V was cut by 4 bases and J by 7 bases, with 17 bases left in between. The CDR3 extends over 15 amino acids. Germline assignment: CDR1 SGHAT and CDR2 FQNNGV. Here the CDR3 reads CASSWSRGTLNEQFF. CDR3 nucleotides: TGTGCCAGCAGCTGGAGCCGGGGGACGCTAAATGAGCAGTTCTTC. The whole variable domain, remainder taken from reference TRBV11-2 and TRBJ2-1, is EAGVAQSPRYKIIEKRQSVAFWCNPISGHATLYWYQQILGQGPKLLIQFQNNGVVDDSQLPKDRFSAERLKGVDSTLKIQPAKLEDSAVYLCASSWSRGTLNEQFFGPGTRLTVL.

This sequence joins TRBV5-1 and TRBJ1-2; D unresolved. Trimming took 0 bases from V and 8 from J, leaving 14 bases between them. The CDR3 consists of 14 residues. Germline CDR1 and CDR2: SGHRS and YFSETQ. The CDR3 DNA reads TGCGCCAGCAGCTTGGACGGGGAGCGACCCGGCTACACCTTC. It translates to CASSLDGERPGYTF.

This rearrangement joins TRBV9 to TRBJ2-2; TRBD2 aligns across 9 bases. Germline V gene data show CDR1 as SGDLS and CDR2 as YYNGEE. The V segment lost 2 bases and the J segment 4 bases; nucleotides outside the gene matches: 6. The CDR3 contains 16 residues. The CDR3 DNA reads TGTGCCAGCAGCGTTCGCGGCGGGGGGGGCACCGGGGAGCTGTTTTTT. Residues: CASSVRGGGGTGELFF.

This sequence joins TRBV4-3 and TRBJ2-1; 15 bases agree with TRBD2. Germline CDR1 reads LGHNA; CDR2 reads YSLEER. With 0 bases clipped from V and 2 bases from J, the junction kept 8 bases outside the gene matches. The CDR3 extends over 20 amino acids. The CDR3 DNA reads TGCGCCAGCAGCCAAGATATGGGGACTAGCGGGAGGCTTGCCTACAATGAGCAGTTCTTC. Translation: CASSQDMGTSGRLAYNEQFF.

The CDR3 DNA reads as TGTGCCAGCAGACTGACCGGGACAGGGCCCTATGGCTACACCTTC. Amino acid sequence: CASRLTGTGPYGYTF. This chain links TRBV6-5 with TRBJ1-2, with TRBD1 matching 9 bases. Germline assignment: CDR1 MNHEY and CDR2 SVGAGI. V was pared by 6 bases and J by 4 bases, with 9 bases of the junction left unmatched. The CDR3 is 15 residues long.

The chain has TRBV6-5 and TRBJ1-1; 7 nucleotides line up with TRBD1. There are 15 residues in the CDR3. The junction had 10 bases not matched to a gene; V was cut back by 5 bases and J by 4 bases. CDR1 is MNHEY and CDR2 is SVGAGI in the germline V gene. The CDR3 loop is CASSKTRGQSTEAFF. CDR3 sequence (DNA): TGTGCCAGCAGTAAGACGAGGGGGCAGAGCACTGAAGCTTTCTTT.

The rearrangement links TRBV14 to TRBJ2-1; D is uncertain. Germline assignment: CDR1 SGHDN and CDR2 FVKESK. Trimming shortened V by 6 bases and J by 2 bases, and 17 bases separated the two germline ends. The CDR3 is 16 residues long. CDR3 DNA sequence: TGTGCCAGCAGATCAAACCGGGCCCTCCCCTACAATGAGCAGTTCTTC. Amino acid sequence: CASRSNRALPYNEQFF.

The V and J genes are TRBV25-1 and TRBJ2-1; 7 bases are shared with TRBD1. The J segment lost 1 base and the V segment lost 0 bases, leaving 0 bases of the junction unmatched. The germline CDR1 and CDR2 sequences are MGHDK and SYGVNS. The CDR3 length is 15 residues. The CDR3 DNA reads TGTGCCAGCAGTGAATACAGGGGGTCCTACAATGAGCAGTTCTTC. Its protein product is CASSEYRGSYNEQFF.

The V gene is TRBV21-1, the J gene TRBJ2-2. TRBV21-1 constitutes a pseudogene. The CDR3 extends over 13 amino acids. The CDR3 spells CASSKWGSGELFF. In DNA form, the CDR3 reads TGTGCCAGCAGCAAATGGGGGAGCGGGGAGCTGTTTTTT.

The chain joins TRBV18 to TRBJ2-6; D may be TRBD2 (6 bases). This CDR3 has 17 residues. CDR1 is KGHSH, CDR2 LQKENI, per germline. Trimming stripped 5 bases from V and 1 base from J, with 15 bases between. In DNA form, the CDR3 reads TGTGCCAGCTCATCGACGGGGGTAGTTTCTGGGGCCAACGTCCTGACTTTC. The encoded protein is CASSSTGVVSGANVLTF.

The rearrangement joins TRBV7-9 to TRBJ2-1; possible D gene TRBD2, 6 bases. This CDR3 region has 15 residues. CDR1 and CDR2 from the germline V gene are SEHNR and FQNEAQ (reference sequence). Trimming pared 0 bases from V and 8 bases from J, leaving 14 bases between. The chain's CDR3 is CASSLAPRGSDEQFF. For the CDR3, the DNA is TGTGCCAGCAGCTTAGCCCCCCGGGGGAGCGATGAGCAGTTCTTC.

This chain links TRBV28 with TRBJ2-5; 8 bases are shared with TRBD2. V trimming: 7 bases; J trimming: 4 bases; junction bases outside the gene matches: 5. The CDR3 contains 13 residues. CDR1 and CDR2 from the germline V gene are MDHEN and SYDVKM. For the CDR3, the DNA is TGTGCCAGCACCCGGGGGGGACGAGAGACCCAGTACTTC. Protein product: CASTRGGRETQYF.